The T cell receptor (beta chain) described here comes from a study of CD8+ T cells in alopecia areata. Study-wide background: Treatment comprised oral tofacitinib, 5 to 10 mg twice daily, in treated patients. General observations from the study: Greater clonality was observed in lesional scalp samples, especially alopecia totalis/universalis, versus normal scalp. Because one nonresponder was included, the link of baseline CD8+ expansion to response is considered uncertain. Tofacitinib yielded significantly lower scalp clonality and fewer expanded CD8+ clones among the top 100.

Treatment noted: oral pan-JAK inhibitor, 5-10 mg twice daily. This clone was counted only a few times. Its antigen is unidentified. RNA extraction and reverse transcription yielded cDNA as sequencing template. Assay used: immunoSEQ multiplex PCR; TCRdb lists only in-frame clones, some missing. The table shows 150,000 to 200,000 clones, with less than 70% occurring only once. Germline CDR1 is ENHRY and CDR2 is SYGVKD. This CDR3 has 15 residues. V was clipped by 6 bases and J by 8 bases; unmatched bases: 12. This chain links TRBV10-3 with TRBJ2-1; 8 nucleotides agree with TRBD1. The receptor was derived from a human donor with alopecia areata. The starting material was CD4+ T cells sorted from blood, obtained around week 49, from a patient treated with tofacitinib. As DNA, the CDR3 is TGTGCCATCAGGGACAGGGAATTAGGATTTGATGAGCAGTTCTTC. Its translation: CAIRDRELGFDEQFF.